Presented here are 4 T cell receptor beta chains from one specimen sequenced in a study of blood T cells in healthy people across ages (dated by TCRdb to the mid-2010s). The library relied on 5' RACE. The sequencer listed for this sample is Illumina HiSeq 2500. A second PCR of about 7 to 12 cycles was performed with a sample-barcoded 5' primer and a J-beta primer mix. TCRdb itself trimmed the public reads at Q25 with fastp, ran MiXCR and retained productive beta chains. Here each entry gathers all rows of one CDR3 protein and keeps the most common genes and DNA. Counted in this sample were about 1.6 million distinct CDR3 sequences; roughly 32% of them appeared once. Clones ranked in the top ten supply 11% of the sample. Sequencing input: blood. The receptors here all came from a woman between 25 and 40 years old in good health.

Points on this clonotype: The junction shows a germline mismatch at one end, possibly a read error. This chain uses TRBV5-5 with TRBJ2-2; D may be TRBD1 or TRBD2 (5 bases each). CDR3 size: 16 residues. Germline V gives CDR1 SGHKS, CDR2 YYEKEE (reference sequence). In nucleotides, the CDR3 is TGTGCCAGCAGCTTGTTCGGACACCAGAACACCGGGGAGCGGTTTTTT. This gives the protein CASSLFGHQNTGERFF. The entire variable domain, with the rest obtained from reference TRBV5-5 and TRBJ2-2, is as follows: DAGVTQSPTHLIKTRGQQVTLRCSPISGHKSVSWYQQVLGQGPQFIFQYYEKEERGRGNFPDRFSARQFPNYSSELNVNALLLGDSALYLCASSLFGHQNTGERFFGEGSRLTVL.

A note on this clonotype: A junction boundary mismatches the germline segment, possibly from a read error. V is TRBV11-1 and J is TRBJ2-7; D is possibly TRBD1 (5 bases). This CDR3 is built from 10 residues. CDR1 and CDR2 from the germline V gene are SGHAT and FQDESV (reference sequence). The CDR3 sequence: CASSLTERYF. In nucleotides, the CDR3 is TGTGCCAGCAGCTTGACAGAGCGGTACTTC.

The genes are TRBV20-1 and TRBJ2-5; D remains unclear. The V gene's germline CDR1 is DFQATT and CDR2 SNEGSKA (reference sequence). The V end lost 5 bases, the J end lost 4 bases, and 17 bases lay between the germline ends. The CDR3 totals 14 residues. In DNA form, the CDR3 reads TGCAGTGCTGTGCCTGTAGGGCTGGGAGAGACCCAGTACTTC. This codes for CSAVPVGLGETQYF.

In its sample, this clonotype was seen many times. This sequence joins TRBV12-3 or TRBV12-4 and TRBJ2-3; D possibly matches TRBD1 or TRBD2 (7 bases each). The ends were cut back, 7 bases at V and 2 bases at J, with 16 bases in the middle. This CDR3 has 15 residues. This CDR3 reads CASTKRDSLTDTQYF. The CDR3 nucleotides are TGTGCCAGCACCAAGCGGGACAGTCTCACAGATACGCAGTATTTT.